The T cell receptor beta chain described here comes from a study of CD8 T cells in Susac syndrome. RNA totalling roughly 0.5 to 1 ug underwent reverse transcription with random hexamers. The immunoSEQ assay covered 54 Vbeta and 13 Jbeta segments for CDR3. TCRdb used MiXCR to reprocess the immunoSEQ multiplex PCR reads, holding one entry per CDR3 protein. The data contain 400,000 to 550,000 distinct CDR3 sequences, 75% to 90% of them singletons. Study-wide results and caveats: It was acknowledged in the study that the number of individuals who were included in its TCR sequencing and HLA analysis was relatively small.

Germline values: CDR1 SEHNR, CDR2 FQNEAQ (reference sequence). V was clipped by 4 bases and J by 5 bases, with 12 bases between them. The CDR3 is 15 residues long. The patients who served as multiple sclerosis controls were treatment-naive and had stable or active relapsing-remitting disease that fulfilled the revised McDonald criteria. In the case of this clonotype: Antigen specificity is unknown.

This TCR came from a human donor with multiple sclerosis. This sequence joins TRBV7-9 and TRBJ1-6; D might be TRBD1 (5 bases). Sequencing input: CD8+ T cells from PBMCs. In DNA form, the CDR3 reads TGTGCCAGCAGCTCCACAGGAGTCAATAATTCACCCCTCCACTTT. This gives the protein CASSSTGVNNSPLHF.